A selection of T cell receptor beta chains follows, all from one sample in a study of T cells in Graves' hyperthyroidism and ophthalmopathy. One entry per CDR3 protein results from TCRdb running MiXCR on the multiplex PCR reads. This table holds hundreds of thousands of distinct CDR3 sequences, over 35% found once. The specimen was blood. These receptor sequences come from a man younger than 35 with Graves' hyperthyroidism. The CDR3 runs from the conserved cysteine through the conserved F or W. A D gene is named only where the DNA matches it firmly. Rows may omit the clone size; those that give it use once, few, many or a size class.

TRBJ1-1 18 . . TRBV11-3 CASSLDYSVGRSNTEAFF TGTGCCAGCAGCTTAGATTACTCAGTTGGACGGTCGAACACTGAAGCTTTCTTT
TRBJ1-1 14 TRBD1 . TRBV6-5 CASSYRQGSTEAFF TGTGCCAGCAGTTACCGACAGGGTAGCACTGAAGCTTTCTTT
TRBJ1-4 16 . few TRBV2 CASSDNGRVTNEKLFF TGTGCCAGCAGTGATAACGGCCGCGTCACTAATGAAAAACTGTTTTTT
TRBJ2-7 15 TRBD1 once TRBV14 CASSQEATGFDEQYF TGTGCCAGCAGCCAAGAAGCGACAGGGTTCGACGAGCAGTACTTC
TRBJ1-5 13 . . TRBV12-3/TRBV12-4 CASSLAWNQPQHF TGTGCCAGCAGTTTAGCCTGGAATCAGCCCCAGCATTTT
TRBJ2-2 16 . few TRBV7-6 CASSRGANSPPGELFF TGTGCCAGCAGCCGAGGCGCGAACAGCCCCCCCGGGGAGCTGTTTTTT
TRBJ2-7 14 TRBD1 . TRBV27 CASSSYRGNYEQYF TGTGCCAGCAGTTCGTACAGGGGCAACTACGAGCAGTACTTC
TRBJ1-1 11 . many TRBV19 CASSIRREAFF TGTGCCAGTAGTATTCGCCGAGAAGCTTTCTTT
TRBJ2-7 14 . . TRBV7-9 CASSAYGGNNEQYF TGTGCCAGCAGCGCTTACGGGGGAAATAACGAGCAGTACTTC
TRBJ2-2 15 . few TRBV9 CASSGGTGNTGELFF TGTGCCAGCAGCGGGGGGACGGGGAACACCGGGGAGCTGTTTTTT
TRBJ2-5 14 . . TRBV27 CASSFAISGETQYF TGTGCCAGCAGTTTCGCTATCTCGGGAGAGACCCAGTACTTC
TRBJ1-5 15 TRBD1 . TRBV7-2 CASSLGPGGGQPQHF TGTGCCAGCAGCTTAGGTCCAGGGGGAGGGCAGCCCCAGCATTTT
TRBJ2-2 15 . few TRBV24-1 CATSDSNGTPGELFF TGTGCCACCAGTGACTCGAACGGGACACCCGGGGAGCTGTTTTTT
TRBJ2-7 14 . . TRBV6-1 CASSEAGPSSEQYF TGTGCCAGCAGTGAAGCGGGGCCCTCGAGCGAGCAGTACTTC
TRBJ2-7 13 . few TRBV4-1 CASSPQVLYEQYF TGCGCCAGCAGCCCACAGGTACTCTACGAGCAGTACTTC
TRBJ1-5 14 TRBD1 . TRBV2 CASRGQGTDQPQHF TGTGCCAGCAGGGGACAGGGGACGGATCAGCCCCAGCATTTT
TRBJ2-7 13 . few TRBV20-1 CSARGRPGYEQYF TGCAGTGCTAGGGGCCGGCCCGGCTACGAGCAGTACTTC
TRBJ2-5 15 . many TRBV15 CATSRDIGGAETQYF TGTGCCACCAGCAGAGATATAGGGGGGGCAGAGACCCAGTACTTC
TRBJ1-1 14 TRBD1 . TRBV11-2 CASAPGQGTAEAFF TGTGCCAGCGCACCCGGACAGGGAACCGCTGAAGCTTTCTTT
TRBJ2-7 13 . . TRBV29-1 CSVADYQDYEQYF TGCAGCGTTGCAGACTACCAAGACTACGAGCAGTACTTC
TRBJ1-1 14 . many TRBV7-2 CASSFYGLNTEAFF TGTGCCAGCAGCTTCTACGGGTTGAACACTGAAGCTTTCTTT
TRBJ1-1 15 TRBD1 few TRBV5-6 CASSPPGTGGLEAFF TGTGCCAGCAGCCCTCCCGGGACAGGGGGCTTGGAAGCTTTCTTT
TRBJ2-7 16 . . TRBV14 CASSPWGGLASYEQYF TGTGCCAGCAGCCCCTGGGGGGGGCTAGCTAGCTACGAGCAGTACTTC
TRBJ2-7 15 TRBD1 . TRBV4-1 CASSHLDRGGYEQYF TGCGCCAGCAGCCACCTCGACAGGGGGGGCTACGAGCAGTACTTC
TRBJ2-7 15 TRBD1 many TRBV10-3 CAIMTGLGSSYEQYF TGTGCCATCATGACAGGGTTGGGAAGCTCCTACGAGCAGTACTTC
TRBJ1-4 12 . few TRBV20-1 CSAVGAAEKLFF TGCAGTGCGGTAGGGGCAGCCGAAAAACTGTTTTTT
TRBJ2-7 17 TRBD2 few TRBV11-2 CASSLDTGLVGLYEQYF TGTGCCAGCAGCTTAGATACAGGACTAGTTGGTCTCTACGAGCAGTACTTC
TRBJ2-5 15 TRBD2 few TRBV20-1 CSAGTSGGAVETQYF TGCAGTGCTGGAACTAGCGGGGGGGCCGTGGAGACCCAGTACTTC
TRBJ2-7 11 . . TRBV7-8 CASSYGEEQYF TGTGCCAGCAGTTACGGGGAGGAGCAGTACTTC
TRBJ1-5 11 . many TRBV2 CASRGGGVQHF TGTGCCAGCAGGGGGGGCGGCGTCCAGCATTTT
TRBJ2-7 11 . many TRBV7-2 CASSFTIEQYF TGTGCCAGCAGCTTTACAATCGAGCAGTACTTC
TRBJ1-1 16 TRBD1 once TRBV5-1 CASSLTRQGFGTEAFF TGCGCCAGCAGCTTGACGAGACAGGGTTTCGGCACTGAAGCTTTCTTT
TRBJ2-5 15 TRBD2 few TRBV5-1 CASSLRGGSQETQYF TGCGCCAGCAGCTTGCGCGGGGGAAGCCAAGAGACCCAGTACTTC
TRBJ2-7 13 TRBD1 . TRBV29-1 CSGRQGAGVQQYF TGCAGCGGACGACAGGGGGCGGGGGTCCAGCAGTACTTC
TRBJ2-7 12 . many TRBV2 CASTTESYEQYF TGTGCCAGCACTACAGAGTCCTACGAGCAGTACTTC
TRBJ2-2 19 TRBD2 few TRBV2 CASSLDLWLAGDKAGELFF TGTGCCAGCAGTTTAGACTTGTGGCTAGCGGGAGATAAGGCCGGGGAGCTGTTTTTT
TRBJ2-5 13 . . TRBV6-5 CASYHGGRETQYF TGTGCCAGCTACCATGGGGGGCGAGAGACCCAGTACTTC
TRBJ1-1 15 . . TRBV4-1 CASSQDPQGHTEAFF TGCGCCAGCAGCCAAGACCCACAGGGCCACACTGAAGCTTTCTTT
TRBJ1-4 15 . few TRBV25-1 CASSPFQGGGEKLFF TGTGCCAGCAGCCCTTTCCAAGGTGGAGGGGAAAAACTGTTTTTT
TRBJ1-5 14 . many TRBV20-1 CSARTDDSNQPQHF TGCAGTGCTCGGACGGACGATAGCAATCAGCCCCAGCATTTT
TRBJ1-1 12 . . TRBV29-1 CSGTQGNTEAFF TGCAGCGGAACTCAGGGGAACACTGAAGCTTTCTTT
TRBJ1-2 12 . few TRBV15 CATSRDRAGYTF TGTGCCACCAGCAGAGACAGGGCTGGCTACACCTTC
TRBJ1-5 15 . many TRBV20-1 CSASTGTYSNQPQHF TGCAGTGCTAGCACCGGGACTTATAGCAATCAGCCCCAGCATTTT